This TCR beta chain was profiled in a study of shared clonotypes between healthy human individuals. The study, taken as a whole, reports: Non-shared clonotypes were found to have lower generation probabilities than the clonotypes that were shared by all four of the sorted-subset donors.

Remarks on this clone: Its antigen is undetermined.

It was across several immunoSEQ plates that each subset's genomic DNA was evenly split. Profiled with immunoSEQ multiplex PCR; TCRdb holds only in-frame clones, not every one. The repertoire consists of around 2,000,000 clones, with approximately 94% occurring once and the leading ten covering about 1.1%. Selected positively for CCR7 and CD45RO-negative, naive CD8 cells excluded terminally differentiated effector memory CD45RA+ cells. The CDR3 is 14 amino acids. Trimming took 0 bases from V and 7 from J, leaving 11 bases between them. Germline CDR1 and CDR2: SGHDT and YYEEEE. The genes are TRBV5-6 and TRBJ2-1; no clear D. Sequencing used naive CD8+ T cells sorted from blood. The sequence derives from a man younger than 30 in good health. The CDR3 DNA sequence: TGTGCCAGCAGCTTGGCACTTCAAGGGAATGAGCAGTTCTTC. Its translation: CASSLALQGNEQFF.